This T cell receptor beta chain was profiled in a study of CXCR3-negative and CXCR3-positive naive CD8 T cells. Whole-study results and caveats: Comparison of naive subsets found surface CD5 to be comparable, and TCR strength was inferred on the basis of TRB CDR3 properties. TRBV-TRBJ usage was alike in naive CXCR3-negative and CXCR3-positive cells but differed in memory cells.

As regards this clonotype: What it recognizes is unknown.

Germline V lookup: CDR1 SQVTM, CDR2 ANQGSEA. The CDR3 covers 14 residues. The TRB cDNA libraries were prepared by 5' RACE with UMI labels. TCRdb reprocessed the 5' RACE reads; each CDR3 protein has one entry and no DNA is given. This sample contains 56,000 or so distinct CDR3 sequences. Sequenced input: memory CD8+ T cells from blood. The chain has TRBV29-1 and TRBJ2-1; absent DNA, TCRdb's TRBD1 call cannot be checked. The receptor was isolated from a human donor in good health. Some clones in this sample may be carry-over from other donors' samples. CDR3 region: CSVDGGNRPNEQFF.